A few counts support the clone carrying this T cell receptor (beta chain). These data are taken from a study of blood T cell repertoires in COVID-19. Overall study: PBMCs, B-cell-depleted T cells, or T cells provided the cDNA or gDNA that made up the material.

TCRdb's table, derived via immunoSEQ multiplex PCR, lists solely in-frame clones and lacks some. Here the sample spans some 50,000 clones, around 88% being singletons. The V end was cut by 0 bases, the J end by 0 bases, with 10 bases between. Germline loops: CDR1 MGHRA, CDR2 YSYEKL. This CDR3 has 16 residues. This TCR was sampled from a woman older than 75 with acute or convalescent COVID-19. This sequence joins TRBV4-1 and TRBJ2-3; D not certain. What was sequenced was peripheral blood. CDR3 in amino acids: CASSQDNSPSTDTQYF. CDR3 DNA: TGCGCCAGCAGCCAAGATAACAGCCCTAGCACAGATACGCAGTATTTT.